Shown below are 28 T cell receptor beta chains from a single sample sequenced in a study of T cells in Graves' hyperthyroidism and ophthalmopathy. Authors of the study amplified TCR beta CDR3 regions from RNA transcripts. When the TCR CDR3 underwent first-round RT-PCR, the HTBI primer set was used. TCRdb recomputed calls from the multiplex PCR reads with MiXCR, one row per CDR3 protein. This repertoire shows under 400,000 distinct CDR3 sequences, approximately 15% found once; its top ten account for around 34%. Specimen: blood. These receptors originate from a man younger than 45 with Graves' hyperthyroidism.

This clonotype has ten or more counts. The rearrangement uses TRBV28 and TRBJ1-2; 9 bases are a match to TRBD1. The length of the CDR3 is 15 residues. V dropped 6 bases and J dropped 2; count of bases not matched to a gene: 7. Germline CDR1 reads MDHEN; CDR2 reads SYDVKM. The chain's CDR3 is CASSFIGQGNYGYTF. CDR3 sequence (DNA): TGTGCCAGCAGCTTTATCGGACAGGGGAACTATGGCTACACCTTC.

On this clonotype itself: A junction end diverges from the germline sequence, so it may reflect a read error. This chain uses TRBV11-2 with TRBJ2-2, with a possible D match to TRBD2 (5 bases). The CDR3 totals 14 residues. CDR1 SGHAT and CDR2 FQNNGV come from the germline V gene. The CDR3 nucleotides are TGTGCCGGCAGCACCGACACTAGGGCCGGGGAGCTGTTTTTT. Its protein is CAGSTDTRAGELFF.

The V and J genes are TRBV9 and TRBJ1-1, with TRBD1 matching over 7 bases. This CDR3 contains 15 residues. The germline V gene has CDR1 SGDLS and CDR2 YYNGEE. V shed 5 bases and J 6 bases; nucleotides not matched to a gene: 13. The CDR3 loop is CASRADGTGEAEAFF. CDR3 sequence (DNA): TGTGCCAGCAGAGCTGACGGAACAGGGGAGGCTGAAGCTTTCTTT. Combining the CDR3 with reference TRBV9 and TRBJ1-1 gives the whole variable domain DSGVTQTPKHLITATGQRVTLRCSPRSGDLSVYWYQQSLDQGLQFLIQYYNGEERAKGNILERFSAQQFPDLHSELNLSSLELGDSALYFCASRADGTGEAEAFFGQGTRLTVV.

This clonotype was seen at least ten times. V and J are TRBV12-3 or TRBV12-4 and TRBJ1-5; 10 nucleotides match TRBD1. V shed 3 bases and J 2 bases; nucleotides not matched to a gene: 7. The CDR3 sequence is 17 residues long. The chain's CDR3 is CASSLVWDRGGNQPQHF. DNA of the CDR3: TGTGCCAGCAGTTTGGTCTGGGACAGGGGTGGCAATCAGCCCCAGCATTTT.

This clonotype appeared many times. The rearrangement uses TRBV7-2 and TRBJ1-1, with TRBD1 identical over 7 bases. Per germline, CDR1 SGHTA and CDR2 FQGNSA. The J segment lost 3 bases and the V segment lost 2 bases, leaving 3 bases of the junction unmatched. This CDR3 has 14 amino acids. CDR3 sequence reads: CASSLFQGDTEAFF. CDR3 nucleotides: TGTGCCAGCAGCTTATTTCAGGGGGACACTGAAGCTTTCTTT.

V is TRBV27 and J is TRBJ2-1, with D possibly matching TRBD2 (6 bases). This CDR3 spans 19 amino acids. Trimming took 2 bases from V and 3 from J, leaving 23 bases between them. Germline lookup yields CDR1 MNHEY and CDR2 SMNVEV (reference sequence). The CDR3 reads CASSLKPPSLASGYNEQFF. The CDR3 DNA is TGTGCCAGCAGTTTAAAGCCTCCTTCCCTAGCGTCAGGCTACAATGAGCAGTTCTTC.

This clonotype occurred many times. J is TRBJ2-5 and V is TRBV20-1, with 14 bases lining up with TRBD2. Germline V CDR1 and CDR2: DFQATT, SNEGSKA (reference sequence). The CDR3 covers 18 residues. Germline trimming cut 5 bases from V and 7 bases from J; bases unmatched to any gene: 18. CDR3 amino acids: CSAERRPGTSGSTGTQYF. CDR3 nucleotide sequence: TGCAGTGCTGAGCGTCGTCCCGGGACTAGCGGGAGCACGGGGACCCAGTACTTC.

The V and J genes are TRBV20-1 and TRBJ2-7; 7 nucleotides match TRBD1. Germline lookup yields CDR1 DFQATT and CDR2 SNEGSKA (reference sequence). This CDR3 contains 14 residues. J was trimmed by 2 bases and V by 3 bases; bases with no gene match: 7. This chain's CDR3 is CSARGDRDAYEQYF. CDR3 DNA sequence: TGCAGTGCTAGGGGAGACAGGGACGCCTACGAGCAGTACTTC.

At least ten counts were recorded for this clonotype. The chain carries TRBV7-9 and TRBJ1-1; 9 bases match TRBD1. Per germline, CDR1 SEHNR and CDR2 FQNEAQ (reference sequence). V gave up 1 base and J gave up 9 bases; unmatched junction bases: 3. There are 13 residues in the CDR3. CDR3 sequence: CASSLEQGAKAFF. For the CDR3, the DNA is TGTGCCAGCAGCTTAGAACAGGGGGCCAAAGCTTTCTTT.

At least ten counts were recorded for this clonotype. The chain joins TRBV16 to TRBJ1-2; D not resolved. Per germline, CDR1 KGHSY and CDR2 FQNENV. Trimming cost V 0 bases and J 3 bases, with 8 bases left between them. The CDR3 runs to 14 residues. CDR3 coding DNA: TGTGCCAGCAGCCAATCAGCGTCATACTATGGCTACACCTTC. It is translated as CASSQSASYYGYTF.

V is TRBV7-9 and J is TRBJ2-7; TRBD1 aligns across 8 bases. CDR3 length equals 15 residues. CDR1 and CDR2 (germline): SEHNR, FQNEAQ (reference sequence). Germline trimming cut 4 bases from V and 2 bases from J; bases unmatched to any gene: 7. CDR3: CASSSPDRVTYEQYF. CDR3 nucleotide sequence: TGTGCCAGCAGCTCCCCGGACAGGGTCACCTACGAGCAGTACTTC.

This clonotype has a count of ten or more. This chain connects TRBV18 to TRBJ2-7; tentative D call: TRBD2 (6 bases). This CDR3 is 15 amino acids long. With 2 bases removed from V and 0 bases from J, the gap between germline ends came to 11 bases. From germline, CDR1 is KGHSH and CDR2 LQKENI. The CDR3, as DNA: TGTGCCAGCTCACCATTTCGGGACTCCTCCTACGAGCAGTACTTC. Translated, it gives CASSPFRDSSYEQYF.

This clonotype was seen once. Being one base from a much bigger clone, this may be a read error. The J gene is TRBJ2-5, the V gene TRBV12-3 or TRBV12-4; 7 positions agree with TRBD1. The CDR3 is made up of 17 amino acids. J was trimmed by 5 bases and V by 2 bases; bases with no gene match: 14. The CDR3 bases are TGTGCCAGCAGTTTAAAGGGGGCAGGGTTGCTGGGGGAGACCCAGTACTTC. This translates into CASSLKGAGLLGETQYF.

Turning to this clonotype: A single base separates this from a much larger clone, so it may be a read error. Since no conserved phenylalanine or tryptophan closes the CDR3, a read error is the likely cause. This sequence joins TRBV20-1 and TRBJ2-1; 13 bases are a match to TRBD2. This CDR3 is built from 15 residues. The V and J ends lost 5 bases and 9 bases, in that order; junction bases with no gene match: 10. Germline assignment: CDR1 DFQATT and CDR2 SNEGSKA (reference sequence). This CDR3 reads CSAAGLAGDVPEQFS. The CDR3 bases are TGCAGTGCTGCCGGACTAGCGGGAGACGTACCTGAGCAGTTCTCC.

Ten or more counts support this clonotype. This chain joins TRBV24-1 and TRBJ2-1, with a weak D call TRBD2 (6 bases). Germline-derived CDR1 and CDR2 are KGHDR and SFDVKD. The CDR3 is 15 residues long. Between the trimmed V and J ends, which lost 5 bases and 0 bases, there was a span of 10 bases. CDR3 protein: CATSGGTFSYNEQFF. The CDR3 DNA follows: TGTGCCACCAGTGGGGGGACTTTCTCCTACAATGAGCAGTTCTTC.

The V gene is TRBV20-1, the J gene TRBJ2-3; the D gene is possibly TRBD1 (6 bases). Trimming removed 3 bases from V and 2 bases from J, with 15 bases in between. CDR1 is DFQATT, CDR2 SNEGSKA, per germline (reference sequence). The CDR3 has 15 residues. This CDR3 is CSASRRGRNTDTQYF. As DNA, the CDR3 is TGCAGTGCTAGTCGCAGGGGACGGAACACAGATACGCAGTATTTT.

On this clonotype: The junction differs from germline at one of its ends, possibly a read error. The genes are TRBV28 and TRBJ2-5, with D maybe TRBD2 (6 bases). CDR3 size: 13 residues. Germline V gene data show CDR1 as MDHEN and CDR2 as SYDVKM. The CDR3 is CASSLRGKETRYF. The CDR3 bases are TGTGCCAGCAGCTTACGGGGGAAAGAGACCCGGTACTTC.

This clonotype was recorded at least ten times. The CDR3 spells CASSYSSGRVQTQYF. As DNA, the CDR3 is TGTGCCAGCAGTTACTCTAGCGGGAGGGTACAGACCCAGTACTTC. The chain has TRBV6-2 or TRBV6-3 and TRBJ2-5; 11 bases agree with TRBD2. The V and J ends lost 0 bases and 6 bases, in that order; junction bases with no gene match: 3. Germline V gene sequence: CDR1 MNHEY, CDR2 SVGEGT. This CDR3 is built from 15 residues.

This rearrangement joins TRBV9 to TRBJ2-2; the match to TRBD2 covers 7 bases. Germline V gene lookup returns CDR1 SGDLS and CDR2 YYNGEE. This CDR3 is 18 amino acids long. The V and J ends lost 4 bases and 0 bases, in that order; junction bases with no gene match: 12. In DNA, the CDR3 is TGTGCCAGCAGCCCCTCGGGGACTATCACATCGAACACCGGGGAGCTGTTTTTT. Its translation: CASSPSGTITSNTGELFF.

V gene TRBV5-5 combines with J gene TRBJ2-3, with D possibly matching TRBD1 (6 bases). In germline, CDR1 is SGHKS, CDR2 YYEKEE (reference sequence). This CDR3 is built from 16 residues. Trimming removed 4 bases at V and 3 bases at J, with 18 bases between. CDR3 coding DNA: TGTGCCAGCAGCCTCCCGGACAGTCTAGTAACAGATACGCAGTATTTT. It specifies CASSLPDSLVTDTQYF.

In its sample, this clonotype was seen many times. The rearrangement uses TRBV20-1 and TRBJ2-3; 8 bases map to TRBD2. Per the germline V gene, CDR1 is DFQATT and CDR2 is SNEGSKA (reference sequence). V gave up 0 bases and J gave up 0 bases; unmatched junction bases: 2. This CDR3 has 15 residues. The CDR3 sequence: CSARDPSGSTDTQYF. Written as DNA, the CDR3 is TGCAGTGCTAGAGACCCTAGCGGGAGCACAGATACGCAGTATTTT.

The V call is TRBV20-1, the J call TRBJ2-5; 9 bases map to TRBD2. Trimming removed 6 bases from V and 5 bases from J; junction bases left unmatched: 10. Germline V gene data show CDR1 as DFQATT and CDR2 as SNEGSKA (reference sequence). The CDR3 is 14 amino acids. For the CDR3, the DNA is TGCAGTGCCCTAGCGGGGAGTGGGTGGGAGACCCAGTACTTC. This encodes CSALAGSGWETQYF.

The chain carries TRBV4-2 and TRBJ2-1; D is tentatively TRBD1 or TRBD2 (5 bases each). The V end lost 4 bases, the J end lost 8 bases, and 12 bases lay between the germline ends. The CDR3 runs 13 residues. CDR1 and CDR2 from the germline V gene are LGHNA and YNFKEQ. The CDR3 here is CASSPEGLYEQFF. CDR3 DNA: TGTGCCAGCAGCCCAGAGGGGTTGTATGAGCAGTTCTTC.

This clonotype was seen a handful of times. This chain connects TRBV5-8 to TRBJ2-4, with D perhaps assigned TRBD1 or TRBD2 (6 bases each). This CDR3 comprises 14 residues. V was shortened by 4 bases and J by 8 bases, with 16 bases between the two germline ends. The germline CDR1 and CDR2 sequences are SGHTS and YDEGEE. CDR3 sequence reads: CASSPGAARDIQYF. The CDR3 nucleotides are TGTGCCAGCAGCCCGGGGGCGGCCCGGGACATTCAGTACTTC.

This clonotype was seen ten or more times. The rearrangement uses TRBV5-1 and TRBJ2-1; D gene unclear. V was trimmed by 5 bases and J by 8 bases, leaving 17 bases between them. The germline V gene encodes CDR1 SGHRS and CDR2 YFSETQ. This CDR3 contains 14 residues. The CDR3 sequence: CASSDSSYGHEQFF. The CDR3 DNA is TGCGCCAGCAGTGACTCCTCCTACGGGCATGAGCAGTTCTTC.

Only one count was recorded for this clonotype. Being one base from a much bigger clone, this may be a read error. The genes are TRBV20-1 and TRBJ1-4; 12 positions agree with TRBD1. The germline V gene encodes CDR1 DFQATT and CDR2 SNEGSKA (reference sequence). The CDR3 totals 15 residues. The DNA of the CDR3 is TGCAATGCTAGCGGGACAGGGGGCTTTGGGGAAAAACTGTTTTTT. Translation: CNASGTGGFGEKLFF.

At least ten counts were recorded for this clonotype. The genes are TRBV7-9 and TRBJ2-1, with D perhaps TRBD2 (7 bases). The CDR3 is 14 residues long. Trimming took 5 bases from V and 7 from J, leaving 15 bases between them. Germline CDR1 reads SEHNR; CDR2 reads FQNEAQ (reference sequence). CDR3 sequence: CASSPDRGANEQFF. The CDR3 DNA reads as TGTGCCAGCAGCCCGGACCGGGGGGCGAATGAGCAGTTCTTC.

This clonotype has a count of ten or more. The chain combines TRBV30 with TRBJ2-1, with 11 nucleotides matching TRBD2. The germline CDR1 and CDR2 sequences are GTSNPN and SVGIG (reference sequence). Trimming cost V 6 bases and J 5 bases; bases outside gene matches: 6. This CDR3 contains 14 residues. The DNA for the CDR3 is TGTGCCTGCACGGGACTAGCGGACGACAATGAGCAGTTCTTC. Residues: CACTGLADDNEQFF.